The 28 T cell receptor beta chains reported below all come from one sample, sequenced in a study of control samples from healthy donors and cancer patients. Here immunoSEQ multiplex PCR was the method, and the copy in TCRdb shows in-frame clones only, minus some. Among about 150,000 clones, 80% to 95% were seen once, and the ten largest hold roughly 5.7%. Source material: blood. The source of these receptors is a man aged 18 to 29 in good health.

The V gene is TRBV28, the J gene TRBJ1-5, with D tentatively TRBD1 (5 bases). The CDR3 sequence is 14 residues long. Trimming took off 8 bases at V and 0 bases at J, with 11 bases between the two ends. Germline V gene lookup returns CDR1 MDHEN and CDR2 SYDVKM. CDR3 DNA sequence: TGTGCCAGCCAAGACAGATATAGCAATCAGCCCCAGCATTTT. This gives the protein CASQDRYSNQPQHF.

The gene calls are TRBV7-9 and TRBJ1-5, with TRBD1 identical over 11 bases. CDR1 and CDR2 (germline): SEHNR, FQNEAQ (reference sequence). The ends lost 1 base at V and 3 bases at J; junction bases unmatched: 5. CDR3 length equals 17 residues. The CDR3 DNA reads TGTGCCAGCAGCTTAGGGCGGGACAGGGGGTTCAATCAGCCCCAGCATTTT. Translating it yields CASSLGRDRGFNQPQHF. The variable domain in full, with the rest retrieved from reference TRBV7-9 and TRBJ1-5, is DTGVSQNPRHKITKRGQNVTFRCDPISEHNRLYWYRQTLGQGPEFLTYFQNEAQLEKSRLLSDRFSAERPKGSFSTLEIQRTEQGDSAMYLCASSLGRDRGFNQPQHFGDGTRLSIL.

The J gene is TRBJ1-2, the V gene TRBV12-3 or TRBV12-4; D is unresolved. The V end lost 1 base, the J end lost 2 bases, and 5 bases lay between the germline ends. CDR3 length: 13 amino acids. The chain's CDR3 is CASSLGQNYGYTF. CDR3 DNA sequence: TGTGCCAGCAGTTTAGGGCAAAACTATGGCTACACCTTC.

The chain combines TRBV4-3 with TRBJ2-1; unclear D gene. CDR1 and CDR2 from the germline V gene are LGHNA and YSLEER. There are 16 residues in the CDR3. Trimming took off 1 base at V and 0 bases at J, with 10 bases between the two ends. The CDR3 loop reads CASSQVATSSYNEQFF. CDR3 in DNA: TGCGCCAGCAGCCAAGTTGCCACAAGCTCCTACAATGAGCAGTTCTTC.

The chain couples TRBV5-5 to TRBJ2-7, with D possibly being TRBD2 (5 bases). The CDR3 loop spans 12 amino acids. Trimming removed 0 bases from V and 5 bases from J, with 6 bases in between. Germline V gene data show CDR1 as SGHKS and CDR2 as YYEKEE (reference sequence). CDR3 sequence: CASSLAGNEQYF. CDR3 bases: TGTGCCAGCAGCTTGGCCGGGAACGAGCAGTACTTC.

The chain employs TRBV7-2 and TRBJ2-7; 10 nucleotides agree with TRBD2. The CDR3 totals 15 residues. Germline V CDR1 and CDR2: SGHTA, FQGNSA. V shed 2 bases, J shed 3 bases, and the junction held 4 bases outside the gene matches. In nucleotides, the CDR3 is TGTGCCAGCAGCTTAAGTCCTAGCGGGGGCTACGAGCAGTACTTC. It is translated as CASSLSPSGGYEQYF.

As regards this clone: The same CDR3 arises from other DNA sequences in this sample as well. J is TRBJ1-4 and V is TRBV4-2, with D possibly TRBD1 on 5 matching bases. The germline V gene encodes CDR1 LGHNA and CDR2 YNFKEQ. There are 14 residues in the CDR3. The germline V and J ends were trimmed by 0 bases and 5 bases, with 7 bases remaining between them. The CDR3 DNA sequence: TGTGCCAGCAGCCAAGATCGGGGCAATGAAAAACTGTTTTTT. It specifies CASSQDRGNEKLFF.

This sequence joins TRBV9 and TRBJ2-3; no definite D call. The CDR3 contains 14 residues. V lost 0 bases and J 9 bases, leaving 14 bases between the germline ends. CDR1 and CDR2 (germline): SGDLS, YYNGEE. The CDR3 coding sequence is TGTGCCAGCAGCGTAGGTGGTATGGATGAGACGCAGTATTTT. This encodes CASSVGGMDETQYF.

The V and J genes are TRBV11-3 and TRBJ2-1, with TRBD2 as a possible D gene (7 bases). V dropped 5 bases and J dropped 8 bases, with 16 bases sitting between them. This CDR3 contains 14 residues. Germline assignment: CDR1 SGHNT and CDR2 YENEEA. In DNA, the CDR3 is TGTGCCAGCAGCCCCCGGGGGGCCGTGGATGAGCAGTTCTTC. It codes for CASSPRGAVDEQFF.

This chain joins TRBV4-3 and TRBJ2-1, with D unclear. Germline V gene sequence: CDR1 LGHNA, CDR2 YSLEER. The V gene lost 0 bases and the J gene lost 1 base, with 7 bases spanning the gap. The CDR3 is made up of 15 amino acids. Here the CDR3 reads CASSQERVSYNEQFF. CDR3 nucleotides: TGCGCCAGCAGCCAAGAAAGGGTGTCCTACAATGAGCAGTTCTTC.

In DNA, the CDR3 is TGTGCCACCAGCAGGAGGACAGGGAGGAACAATGAGCAGTTCTTC. Residues: CATSRRTGRNNEQFF. The chain carries TRBV15 and TRBJ2-1, with 8 bases identical to TRBD1. V shed 3 bases, J shed 5 bases, and the junction held 6 bases outside the gene matches. Germline values: CDR1 LNHNV, CDR2 YYDKDF (reference sequence). CDR3 length: 15 amino acids.

V is TRBV28 and J is TRBJ2-1; a possible D gene is TRBD1 (5 bases). There are 17 residues in the CDR3. Germline CDR1 is MDHEN and CDR2 is SYDVKM. The germline V and J ends were trimmed by 4 bases and 0 bases, with 16 bases remaining between them. The CDR3 region has the DNA TGTGCCAGCAGTTCATACGAGACAGAAAGCTCCTACAATGAGCAGTTCTTC. Translation gives CASSSYETESSYNEQFF.

This clone appeared a single time. The gene calls are TRBV29-1 and TRBJ2-3; 9 nucleotides align to TRBD2. Unmatched junction bases numbered 4, after V lost 5 bases and J lost 4 bases. The CDR3 has 13 amino acids. Looked up from germline, CDR1 is SQVTM and CDR2 is ANQGSEA. Written as DNA, the CDR3 is TGCAGCGTTACCCGCGGGGGGGCAGATACGCAGTATTTT. Amino acids: CSVTRGGADTQYF.

The chain employs TRBV11-2 and TRBJ2-7, with TRBD1 matching over 9 bases. CDR3 size: 15 residues. V was pared by 4 bases and J by 3 bases, with 7 bases of the junction left unmatched. Germline loops: CDR1 SGHAT, CDR2 FQNNGV. The CDR3 DNA follows: TGTGCCAGCAGCTCCGGGACAGGGTCGGACTACGAGCAGTACTTC. Translating gives CASSSGTGSDYEQYF.

CDR3 coding DNA: TGTGCCAGCAGTTTAGCCGGGGCTTACCAAGAGACCCAGTACTTC. It specifies CASSLAGAYQETQYF. The chain has TRBV27 and TRBJ2-5; D may correspond to TRBD1 or TRBD2 (5 bases each). The V and J ends lost 2 bases and 0 bases respectively, with 10 bases between them. The germline V gene encodes CDR1 MNHEY and CDR2 SMNVEV (reference sequence). CDR3 length: 15 residues.

The V call is TRBV6-6, the J call TRBJ2-7; tentatively, D is TRBD2 (6 bases). V gave up 8 bases and J gave up 3 bases, with 20 bases separating them. The CDR3 totals 15 residues. CDR1 MNHNY and CDR2 SVGAGI come from the germline V gene (reference sequence). DNA of the CDR3: TGTGCCAGCCTAGGCCCGCGGGACGGCGACTACGAGCAGTACTTC. The encoded protein is CASLGPRDGDYEQYF.

The chain couples TRBV18 to TRBJ1-6; the D is unclear. The CDR3 covers 15 residues. The germline CDR1 and CDR2 sequences are KGHSH and LQKENI. Trimming took off 0 bases at V and 7 bases at J, with 10 bases between the two ends. The DNA of the CDR3 is TGTGCCAGCTCACCACCGGCAGGACGGAATTCACCCCTCCACTTT. Encoded protein: CASSPPAGRNSPLHF.

The J gene is TRBJ2-7, the V gene TRBV13; maybe TRBD2 (6 bases). This CDR3 has 14 residues. Germline V lookup: CDR1 PRHDT, CDR2 FYEKMQ (reference sequence). The V end was cut by 3 bases, the J end by 2 bases, with 11 bases between. The CDR3 coding sequence is TGTGCCAGCAGCTTCGGGACTGTTACCTACGAGCAGTACTTC. Translation: CASSFGTVTYEQYF.

This clone was observed a handful of times. This sequence joins TRBV6-5 and TRBJ2-5, with TRBD2 matching over 7 bases. The CDR3 contains 15 residues. V shed 5 bases, J shed 5 bases, and the junction held 11 bases outside the gene matches. Germline V gene data show CDR1 as MNHEY and CDR2 as SVGAGI. The CDR3 coding sequence is TGTGCCAGCAGTCTCCGGCTAGCGGTACGGGAGACCCAGTACTTC. Its protein product is CASSLRLAVRETQYF.

V usage is TRBV4-2 and J usage is TRBJ2-1; the D gene is possibly TRBD1 (6 bases). V was clipped by 6 bases and J by 12 bases, with 24 bases between them. CDR3 length: 15 amino acids. Germline V gene sequence: CDR1 LGHNA, CDR2 YNFKEQ. For the CDR3, the DNA is TGTGCCAGCAGTGATACTATAGGGGGAACCTTGTGGCAGTTCTTC. It yields the protein CASSDTIGGTLWQFF.

V is TRBV29-1 and J is TRBJ1-1; D gene uncertain. The V and J ends lost 4 bases and 3 bases respectively, with 9 bases between them. This CDR3 contains 12 residues. CDR1 SQVTM and CDR2 ANQGSEA come from the germline V gene. The CDR3 DNA reads TGCAGCGTTGCTGGAGACTACACTGAAGCTTTCTTT. This sequence encodes CSVAGDYTEAFF. Supplemented by reference TRBV29-1 and TRBJ1-1, the full variable domain reads SAVISQKPSRDICQRGTSLTIQCQVDSQVTMMFWYRQQPGQSLTLIATANQGSEATYESGFVIDKFPISRPNLTFSTLTVSNMSPEDSSIYLCSVAGDYTEAFFGQGTRLTVV.

This clone has only one observation. The gene calls are TRBV5-1 and TRBJ1-2; possibly TRBD1 for D (5 bases). This CDR3 has 13 residues. V lost 0 bases, J lost 4 bases, and 7 bases lay in between. CDR1 and CDR2 from the germline V gene are SGHRS and YFSETQ. The CDR3 reads CASSLDGTYGYTF. DNA of the CDR3: TGCGCCAGCAGCTTGGACGGGACCTATGGCTACACCTTC. The variable domain in full, with the rest retrieved from reference TRBV5-1 and TRBJ1-2, is KAGVTQTPRYLIKTRGQQVTLSCSPISGHRSVSWYQQTPGQGLQFLFEYFSETQRNKGNFPGRFSGRQFSNSRSEMNVSTLELGDSALYLCASSLDGTYGYTFGSGTRLTVV.

In its sample, this clone was seen once. DNA of the CDR3: TGTGCCAGCTCACCGGACGGAACTAGCACAGATACGCAGTATTTT. It is translated as CASSPDGTSTDTQYF. The rearrangement links TRBV18 to TRBJ2-3, with unresolved D. Germline CDR1 is KGHSH and CDR2 is LQKENI. Deletions cut 3 bases from V and 0 bases from J, with 10 bases between. The CDR3 sequence is 15 residues long. The full variable domain, its missing parts supplied by reference TRBV18 and TRBJ2-3, is NAGVMQNPRHLVRRRGQEARLRCSPMKGHSHVYWYRQLPEEGLKFMVYLQKENIIDESGMPKERFSAEFPKEGPSILRIQQVVRGDSAAYFCASSPDGTSTDTQYFGPGTRLTVL.

The rearrangement joins TRBV10-3 to TRBJ1-5; a weak D match, TRBD1 (5 bases). The CDR3 spans 17 residues. V was pared by 2 bases and J by 5 bases, with 19 bases between. CDR1 and CDR2 from the germline V gene are ENHRY and SYGVKD. The CDR3 loop reads CAISETPTDTAYQPQHF. The CDR3 DNA reads as TGTGCCATCAGTGAGACACCCACGGACACGGCGTATCAGCCCCAGCATTTT.

The sample holds one count of this clone. The chain carries TRBV5-1 and TRBJ2-3; D is unresolved. This CDR3 comprises 15 residues. The V gene's germline CDR1 is SGHRS and CDR2 YFSETQ. V lost 4 bases and J lost 0, with 12 bases in between. CDR3 in DNA: TGCGCCAGCAGCCCCTTATCACATAGCACAGATACGCAGTATTTT. This sequence encodes CASSPLSHSTDTQYF.

This clone was detected only once. The CDR3, as DNA: TGTGCCAGCGGCGGGTACACAGATACGCAGTATTTT. Protein sequence: CASGGYTDTQYF. The chain carries TRBV6-5 and TRBJ2-3; D perhaps matches TRBD2 (5 bases). The CDR3 sequence is 12 residues long. Trimming took 8 bases from V and 2 from J, leaving 8 bases between them. Germline V gene sequence: CDR1 MNHEY, CDR2 SVGAGI.

There are a few counts of this clone. The chain couples TRBV5-8 to TRBJ1-1; D unresolved. The CDR3 consists of 13 residues. Germline loops: CDR1 SGHTS, CDR2 YDEGEE. V was pared by 5 bases and J by 2 bases, with 10 bases between. CDR3 sequence (DNA): TGTGCCAGCAGTTTCCCGCAAAACACTGAAGCTTTCTTT. Translated, it gives CASSFPQNTEAFF.

V is TRBV12-3 or TRBV12-4 and J is TRBJ1-1; possibly TRBD1 for D (6 bases). The CDR3 sequence is 11 residues long. With 6 bases removed from V and 10 bases from J, the gap between germline ends came to 12 bases. The CDR3 loop is CASRTGTAAFF. CDR3 nucleotide sequence: TGTGCCAGCAGAACAGGGACCGCAGCTTTCTTT.